This T cell receptor beta chain was documented in a study of beta chain features in type 1 diabetes. Study-wide results and caveats: For Type 1 diabetes patients, all four CD4+ subsets carried TCRB CDR3s that were moderately but significantly shorter. Healthy donors had naive, central memory and Treg TCRB repertoires that appeared less similar than those seen among patients.

V dropped 2 bases and J dropped 4; count of bases not matched to a gene: 1. The CDR3 is 13 residues long. Germline CDR1 reads MNHEY; CDR2 reads SVGAGI. As to this clone: Its antigen is unidentified.

Expressed TCRB transcripts were sequenced because the isolated RNA had all been reverse transcribed beforehand. The protocol was immunoSEQ multiplex PCR, while the TCRdb copy is restricted to in-frame clones and leaves out a portion. The sample carries hundreds of thousands of clones, around an eighth recorded once. Material: naive CD4+ T cells from blood. This sequence joins TRBV6-5 and TRBJ2-7, with TRBD1 matching over 8 bases. This clonotype originated in a man younger than 35 with type 1 diabetes. This chain's CDR3 is CASSYGTGYEQYF. Written as DNA, the CDR3 is TGTGCCAGCAGTTACGGGACAGGTTACGAGCAGTACTTC.